Below are 9 T cell receptor beta chains sequenced from a single sample in a study of blood T cells in healthy people across ages. Through a sample-barcoded 5' primer and a J-beta primer mix, a second PCR was run for 7 to 11 cycles. In TCRdb, the 5' RACE reads were re-called with MiXCR into one record per CDR3 protein. The data contain about 780,000 distinct CDR3 sequences, 46% of them singletons. The specimen sequenced was blood. These receptors were collected from a man at least 80 years old in good health.

About this clonotype: One end of the junction fails to match germline, which may point to a read error. J is TRBJ2-3 and V is TRBV27, with D tentatively TRBD1 (5 bases). Germline values: CDR1 MNHEY, CDR2 SMNVEV (reference sequence). The CDR3 totals 13 residues. In DNA, the CDR3 is TGTGCCAGCAGTAGTACTTTGACAGAGACGCAGTATTTT. Its protein is CASSSTLTETQYF.

Comment on this clonotype: The junction departs from the called germline gene at one end, perhaps through a read error. This chain connects TRBV5-1 to TRBJ2-7; 7 bases are a match to TRBD2. This CDR3 region has 15 residues. Germline V gene lookup returns CDR1 SGHRS and CDR2 YFSETQ. CDR3 region: CTSSPGGPGGYEQYF. CDR3 nucleotides: TGCACCAGCAGCCCAGGAGGTCCGGGGGGTTACGAGCAGTACTTC. The full variable domain, with the rest looked up from reference TRBV5-1 and TRBJ2-7, is KAGVTQTPRYLIKTRGQQVTLSCSPISGHRSVSWYQQTPGQGLQFLFEYFSETQRNKGNFPGRFSGRQFSNSRSEMNVSTLELGDSALYLCTSSPGGPGGYEQYFGPGTRLTVT.

V and J are TRBV28 and TRBJ2-7; D not certain. Germline values: CDR1 MDHEN, CDR2 SYDVKM. Trimming shortened V by 7 bases and J by 0 bases, and 10 bases separated the two germline ends. The CDR3 sequence is 13 residues long. CDR3 DNA: TGTGCCAGCACCCCCTGGGGCTCCTACGAGCAGTACTTC. This encodes CASTPWGSYEQYF.

The rearrangement links TRBV20-1 to TRBJ2-1; no clear D gene. V dropped 5 bases and J dropped 0 bases, with 11 bases sitting between them. CDR3 size: 14 residues. The germline CDR1 and CDR2 sequences are DFQATT and SNEGSKA (reference sequence). The CDR3 protein is CSAVQPDSYNEQFF. CDR3 nucleotide sequence: TGCAGTGCTGTACAGCCCGACTCCTACAATGAGCAGTTCTTC.

The chain carries TRBV20-1 and TRBJ2-5; tentative D call: TRBD2 (5 bases). CDR1 is DFQATT, CDR2 SNEGSKA, per germline (reference sequence). V was shortened by 4 bases and J by 7 bases, with 13 bases between the two germline ends. This CDR3 contains 12 residues. CDR3 loop: CSATADGGTQYF. The CDR3 nucleotides read TGCAGTGCTACAGCGGATGGAGGGACCCAGTACTTC.

V usage is TRBV6-6 and J usage is TRBJ1-1; D is possibly TRBD1 (5 bases). This CDR3 contains 12 residues. Germline-derived CDR1 and CDR2 are MNHNY and SVGAGI (reference sequence). Trimming stripped 6 bases from V and 11 bases from J, with 16 bases between. This CDR3 reads CASSGRGLEAFF. In nucleotides, the CDR3 is TGTGCCAGCAGCGGGAGGGGCCTCGAGGCTTTCTTT.

The V call is TRBV6-6, the J call TRBJ1-2; 8 positions match TRBD1. Germline lookup yields CDR1 MNHNY and CDR2 SVGAGI (reference sequence). Trimming at V came to 6 bases and at J to 4 bases, leaving 7 bases not matched to a gene. The CDR3 covers 14 residues. CDR3 loop: CASRETGQGYGYTF. The CDR3 DNA sequence: TGTGCCAGCAGAGAGACCGGACAGGGCTATGGCTACACCTTC.

The rearrangement uses TRBV7-9 and TRBJ1-1, with 9 bases fitting TRBD1. V shed 9 bases, J shed 1 base, and the junction held 24 bases outside the gene matches. The CDR3 extends over 20 amino acids. Germline V gives CDR1 SEHNR, CDR2 FQNEAQ (reference sequence). CDR3 coding DNA: TGTGCCAGTAGCCTGCAGGGGGACAGGGCTTTTTATTTCGGGAACACTGAAGCTTTCTTT. It encodes CASSLQGDRAFYFGNTEAFF.

The chain employs TRBV28 and TRBJ2-1, with TRBD2 identical over 8 bases. Near its end, the DNA agrees better with TRBJ2-7, so the J call may be wrong. The CDR3 has 16 amino acids. Per the germline V gene, CDR1 is MDHEN and CDR2 is SYDVKM. This CDR3 is CASSPPLAGAYNEQYF. In DNA, the CDR3 is TGTGCCAGCAGTCCCCCCCTAGCGGGCGCCTACAATGAGCAGTACTTC.